The 13 T cell receptor beta chains below come from one sample, sequenced in a study of cytomegalovirus exposure and HLA in healthy donors. The method was immunoSEQ multiplex PCR; TCRdb's version includes in-frame clones alone and lacks a portion of them. The sample yields some 90,000 clones, roughly nine tenths seen once. The sequencing input was PBMCs. The receptor set was obtained from a woman in her 30s in good health and CMV-seronegative.

Worth noting for this clone: Other nucleotide sequences in the sample specify the same CDR3. The chain combines TRBV15 with TRBJ2-7, with 9 bases aligning to TRBD1. The CDR3 extends over 14 amino acids. Looked up from germline, CDR1 is LNHNV and CDR2 is YYDKDF (reference sequence). Trimming at V came to 1 base and at J to 3 bases, leaving 1 base not matched to a gene. CDR3 in amino acids: CATSRAGQGYEQYF. The CDR3 DNA reads as TGTGCCACCAGCAGAGCGGGACAGGGCTACGAGCAGTACTTC.

V gene TRBV15 combines with J gene TRBJ1-6; D gene uncertain. Deletions cut 0 bases from V and 14 bases from J, with 11 bases between. CDR1 is LNHNV, CDR2 YYDKDF, per germline (reference sequence). This CDR3 spans 13 amino acids. The DNA of the CDR3 is TGTGCCACCAGCAGAGATTGGAGCGAAACCCTCCACTTT. This encodes CATSRDWSETLHF.

Only a few counts were recorded for this clone. This chain joins TRBV10-3 and TRBJ1-2; 7 nucleotides line up with TRBD1. There are 16 residues in the CDR3. CDR1 ENHRY and CDR2 SYGVKD come from the germline V gene. Unmatched junction bases numbered 8, after V lost 4 bases and J lost 0 bases. The CDR3 is CAISGWTGSANYGYTF. CDR3 in DNA: TGTGCCATCAGTGGGTGGACAGGTAGCGCTAACTATGGCTACACCTTC.

The chain joins TRBV27 to TRBJ2-7; unclear D gene. Trimming cost V 5 bases and J 4 bases, with 18 bases left between them. Germline V gene lookup returns CDR1 MNHEY and CDR2 SMNVEV (reference sequence). The CDR3 has 15 amino acids. In DNA, the CDR3 is TGTGCCAGCAGTGGCTTGACACCGAGCAATTACGAGCAGTACTTC. Its translation: CASSGLTPSNYEQYF.

The chain employs TRBV6-6 and TRBJ2-7; 10 positions agree with TRBD1. With 3 bases clipped from V and 3 bases from J, the junction kept 5 bases outside the gene matches. The CDR3 is 15 amino acids. The V gene's germline CDR1 is MNHNY and CDR2 SVGAGI (reference sequence). Here the CDR3 DNA reads TGTGCCAGCAGTTATGGGGGACAGGGGATCTACGAGCAGTACTTC. It specifies CASSYGGQGIYEQYF.

The gene calls are TRBV13 and TRBJ1-3; TRBD1 aligns across 7 bases. From germline, CDR1 is PRHDT and CDR2 FYEKMQ (reference sequence). CDR3 length: 16 residues. The V and J ends lost 2 bases and 4 bases, in that order; junction bases with no gene match: 8. The chain's CDR3 is CASSLFGQASGNTIYF. The CDR3 DNA follows: TGTGCCAGCAGCTTATTTGGACAGGCATCCGGAAACACCATATATTTT.

The rearrangement links TRBV5-6 to TRBJ1-4; TRBD1 agrees at 10 bases. Unmatched junction bases numbered 7, after V lost 4 bases and J lost 7 bases. Germline lookup yields CDR1 SGHDT and CDR2 YYEEEE. This CDR3 spans 15 amino acids. For the CDR3, the DNA is TGTGCCAGCAGCCTGGGGACAGGGGCGGGTGAAAAACTGTTTTTT. Amino acids: CASSLGTGAGEKLFF.

The V and J genes are TRBV25-1 and TRBJ2-5; perhaps TRBD2 as D (6 bases). The CDR3 is made up of 15 amino acids. The V gene's germline CDR1 is MGHDK and CDR2 SYGVNS. Trimming shortened V by 7 bases and J by 1 base, and 16 bases separated the two germline ends. CDR3 region: CASKVGTDFQETQYF. Here the CDR3 DNA reads TGTGCCAGCAAGGTCGGGACTGATTTCCAAGAGACCCAGTACTTC.

The chain is built from TRBV5-1 and TRBJ1-4, with a weak D call TRBD1 (5 bases). Trimming removed 1 base from V and 0 bases from J, with 7 bases in between. The CDR3 loop spans 15 amino acids. Germline CDR1 and CDR2: SGHRS and YFSETQ. CDR3: CASSLRGTTNEKLFF. The CDR3 coding sequence is TGCGCCAGCAGCTTGAGGGGAACAACTAATGAAAAACTGTTTTTT.

This chain connects TRBV28 to TRBJ2-6; the D is unclear. Trimming took 6 bases from V and 3 from J, leaving 9 bases between them. Per germline, CDR1 MDHEN and CDR2 SYDVKM. This CDR3 is built from 14 residues. The DNA for the CDR3 is TGTGCCAGCAGGGCGACACTTGGGGCCAACGTCCTGACTTTC. It translates to CASRATLGANVLTF.

The gene calls are TRBV4-3 and TRBJ2-3; TRBD1 might be the D (5 bases). The CDR3 totals 16 residues. Per the germline V gene, CDR1 is LGHNA and CDR2 is YSLEER. Deletions cut 2 bases from V and 2 bases from J, with 14 bases between. CDR3 region: CASSQSGHGPTDTQYF. Here the CDR3 DNA reads TGCGCCAGCAGCCAATCTGGACACGGCCCCACAGATACGCAGTATTTT.

This chain joins TRBV11-2 and TRBJ2-7, with 9 positions matching TRBD2. Looked up from germline, CDR1 is SGHAT and CDR2 is FQNNGV. This CDR3 region has 15 residues. V lost 1 base, J lost 4 bases, and 5 bases stayed unmatched. CDR3 region: CASSLGLAGPYEQYF. The CDR3 DNA reads TGTGCCAGCAGCTTAGGGCTAGCGGGGCCTTACGAGCAGTACTTC.

The sample holds a few counts of this clone. This rearrangement joins TRBV5-1 to TRBJ2-3; TRBD2 matches at 8 bases. Per the germline V gene, CDR1 is SGHRS and CDR2 is YFSETQ. The CDR3 runs to 16 residues. Unmatched junction bases numbered 8, after V lost 4 bases and J lost 1 base. CDR3 in amino acids: CASSPVGGGRTDTQYF. The CDR3 DNA sequence: TGCGCCAGCAGCCCCGTAGGCGGGGGGCGCACAGATACGCAGTATTTT.